Each of the 12 T cell receptor beta chains below was sequenced from the same sample in a study of T cells after somatic rescue of genetic block. Repertoires were generated with immunoSEQ multiplex PCR, while TCRdb's copy carries only in-frame clones and drops some. The profile shows 65,000 to 70,000 clones, roughly 90% of them singletons. Specimen: peripheral blood mononuclear cells (PBMCs). Receptor source: a man aged 40-49 years.

The CDR3: CASSEAAGLYNEQFF. For the CDR3, the DNA is TGTGCCAGCAGTGAAGCGGCTGGGTTGTACAATGAGCAGTTCTTC. The gene calls are TRBV2 and TRBJ2-1; D unresolved. The CDR3 loop spans 15 amino acids. Germline-derived CDR1 and CDR2 are SNHLY and FYNNEI. Trimming left V 0 bases short and J 4 bases short, with 10 bases between.

The chain couples TRBV20-1 to TRBJ1-2, with D unclear. The CDR3 contains 11 residues. The ends were cut back, 5 bases at V and 5 bases at J, with 9 bases in the middle. Germline V lookup: CDR1 DFQATT, CDR2 SNEGSKA (reference sequence). CDR3: CSAGGRYGYTF. The CDR3 DNA sequence: TGCAGTGCTGGAGGAAGGTATGGCTACACCTTC.

This clone was observed once. CDR3 loop: CASSRARGDEKLFF. The CDR3, as DNA: TGCGCCAGCAGCAGGGCCAGGGGAGACGAAAAACTGTTTTTT. V and J are TRBV5-1 and TRBJ1-4; maybe TRBD1 (6 bases). V gave up 4 bases and J gave up 8 bases, with 15 bases separating them. Germline CDR1 reads SGHRS; CDR2 reads YFSETQ. The CDR3 consists of 14 residues.

This chain links TRBV9 with TRBJ2-4; D gene unclear. The V and J ends lost 4 bases and 2 bases respectively, with 13 bases between them. Germline V lookup: CDR1 SGDLS, CDR2 YYNGEE. CDR3 length equals 15 residues. The CDR3: CASSLLGISKNIQYF. In DNA, the CDR3 is TGTGCCAGCAGCCTCCTGGGTATTTCCAAAAACATTCAGTACTTC. The variable domain in full, with the rest retrieved from reference TRBV9 and TRBJ2-4, is DSGVTQTPKHLITATGQRVTLRCSPRSGDLSVYWYQQSLDQGLQFLIQYYNGEERAKGNILERFSAQQFPDLHSELNLSSLELGDSALYFCASSLLGISKNIQYFGAGTRLSVL.

V usage is TRBV5-1 and J usage is TRBJ1-3; D not certain. V dropped 5 bases and J dropped 4 bases, with 19 bases sitting between them. The germline V gene encodes CDR1 SGHRS and CDR2 YFSETQ. This CDR3 is built from 16 residues. In nucleotides, the CDR3 is TGCGCCAGCAGGCGCAGCGGGTTATCAGCCGGAAACACCATATATTTT. This gives the protein CASRRSGLSAGNTIYF.

V usage is TRBV9 and J usage is TRBJ2-5; D call uncertain. The end of the DNA aligns better with TRBJ2-7, so the J call may be wrong. Germline V gene sequence: CDR1 SGDLS, CDR2 YYNGEE. There are 15 residues in the CDR3. The CDR3 sequence is CASSDRSDRPHEQYF. For the CDR3, the DNA is TGTGCCAGCAGCGACCGGAGCGACCGTCCCCACGAGCAGTACTTC.

A single count supports this clone. The rearrangement joins TRBV11-2 to TRBJ2-1, with TRBD2 matching 13 bases. Per germline, CDR1 SGHAT and CDR2 FQNNGV. The CDR3 spans 16 residues. The J segment lost 4 bases and the V segment lost 4 bases, leaving 4 bases of the junction unmatched. The chain's CDR3 is CASSWTSGGRYNEQFF. Here the CDR3 DNA reads TGTGCCAGCAGCTGGACTAGCGGGGGTCGTTACAATGAGCAGTTCTTC. Full variable domain (missing parts from reference TRBV11-2 and TRBJ2-1): EAGVAQSPRYKIIEKRQSVAFWCNPISGHATLYWYQQILGQGPKLLIQFQNNGVVDDSQLPKDRFSAERLKGVDSTLKIQPAKLEDSAVYLCASSWTSGGRYNEQFFGPGTRLTVL.

J is TRBJ2-1 and V is TRBV2; D gene uncertain. Trimming removed 6 bases from V and 8 bases from J, with 20 bases in between. CDR1 and CDR2 from the germline V gene are SNHLY and FYNNEI. The CDR3 runs to 15 residues. The CDR3 reads CASSRELQNPHEQFF. The CDR3 DNA follows: TGTGCCAGCAGCCGAGAACTCCAAAACCCCCATGAGCAGTTCTTC.

The chain combines TRBV11-2 with TRBJ2-1, with TRBD2 matching over 11 bases. The junction had 9 bases not matched to a gene; V was cut back by 3 bases and J by 5 bases. CDR1 and CDR2 (germline): SGHAT, FQNNGV. This CDR3 spans 17 amino acids. For the CDR3, the DNA is TGTGCCAGCAGCTTTCCTAGCGGGGGGTACCAAAACAATGAGCAGTTCTTC. Protein sequence: CASSFPSGGYQNNEQFF.

The rearrangement links TRBV7-2 to TRBJ2-7, with 9 bases matching TRBD1. The CDR3 totals 17 residues. Trimming cost V 4 bases and J 6 bases; bases outside gene matches: 16. The germline V gene encodes CDR1 SGHTA and CDR2 FQGNSA. DNA of the CDR3: TGTGCCAGCAGCTCGGCATGGGGGGGACAGGGACTCAGCGAGCAGTACTTC. Protein: CASSSAWGGQGLSEQYF.

The gene calls are TRBV18 and TRBJ1-5; 9 nucleotides match TRBD1. The CDR3 loop spans 15 amino acids. CDR1 KGHSH and CDR2 LQKENI come from the germline V gene. V was clipped by 2 bases and J by 2 bases; unmatched bases: 1. This CDR3 is CASSPRTGGNQPQHF. CDR3 nucleotides: TGTGCCAGCTCACCAAGGACAGGGGGCAATCAGCCCCAGCATTTT. Supplemented by reference TRBV18 and TRBJ1-5, the full variable domain reads NAGVMQNPRHLVRRRGQEARLRCSPMKGHSHVYWYRQLPEEGLKFMVYLQKENIIDESGMPKERFSAEFPKEGPSILRIQQVVRGDSAAYFCASSPRTGGNQPQHFGDGTRLSIL.

The chain employs TRBV5-1 and TRBJ1-2; no clear D gene. The germline CDR1 and CDR2 sequences are SGHRS and YFSETQ. V lost 0 bases, J lost 5 bases, and 11 bases lay in between. The CDR3 consists of 14 residues. The CDR3 coding sequence is TGCGCCAGCAGCTTGGCGAACAAGGAATATGGCTACACCTTC. Translation gives CASSLANKEYGYTF.